The clone carrying this T cell receptor beta chain was recorded a few times. Antigen specificity is unknown. The entry originates in a study of identical twins. General observations from the study: Whereas memory repertoires showed no such difference, abundant cord blood beta clonotypes carried fewer insertions.

TCRdb independently ran MiXCR on the 5' RACE reads; one entry per CDR3 protein. The sample lists 600,000 to 850,000 distinct CDR3 sequences; 15% to 20% were seen once. These data are also associated with another study on T cells expressing NK-cell markers. As reported in that work: Investigators obtained TCR beta repertoires from sorted CD3+CD56+NKG2C+, CD3+CD56+NKG2C- and CD3+CD56-NKG2C+ T cells. For several donors, these clonotypes were likewise the leading ones in the CD3+CD56-NKG2C+ fraction.

Sequences were obtained from PBMCs. This clonotype was obtained from a woman aged 18-29 years in good health.

CDR3 in amino acids: CSAAGLASSGTQYF. CDR3 sequence (DNA): TGCAGTGCTGCGGGACTAGCTTCATCGGGGACGCAGTATTTT. The chain links TRBV20-1 to TRBJ2-3, with 9 bases identical to TRBD2. This CDR3 is 14 amino acids long. The germline gives CDR1 DFQATT, CDR2 SNEGSKA (reference sequence). Trimming at V came to 5 bases and at J to 9 bases, leaving 12 bases not matched to a gene.